The 21 T cell receptor beta chains reported below all come from one sample, sequenced in a study of T cells after yellow fever vaccination. One entry per CDR3 protein, called by TCRdb with MiXCR from the 5' RACE reads. Of around 350,000 distinct CDR3 sequences in the sample, 6.2% were seen once. The source material was PBMCs, sampled 5 days after the yellow fever booster vaccination. These receptors all stem from a man aged 25 to 40 who received the YFV17D yellow fever vaccine.

The V call is TRBV20-1, the J call TRBJ2-2; D is ambiguous. Trimming took 3 bases from V and 0 from J, leaving 8 bases between them. Germline-derived CDR1 and CDR2 are DFQATT and SNEGSKA (reference sequence). There are 14 residues in the CDR3. The CDR3 region has the DNA TGCAGTGCTAGTTCTAAAGCGAACACCGGGGAGCTGTTTTTT. This sequence encodes CSASSKANTGELFF.

The V gene is TRBV20-1, the J gene TRBJ2-2; D remains unclear. This CDR3 spans 15 amino acids. The V end lost 3 bases, the J end lost 0 bases, and 11 bases lay between the germline ends. Germline loops: CDR1 DFQATT, CDR2 SNEGSKA (reference sequence). CDR3 loop: CSARITQANTGELFF. CDR3 bases: TGCAGTGCTAGGATCACCCAAGCGAACACCGGGGAGCTGTTTTTT.

The table lists this clonotype with a count of one. V is TRBV7-2 and J is TRBJ2-7, with 9 nucleotides matching TRBD2. After removal of 4 bases from V and 7 bases from J, the junction contained 14 bases not matched to a gene. Germline loops: CDR1 SGHTA, CDR2 FQGNSA. CDR3 size: 16 residues. CDR3 DNA sequence: TGTGCCAGCAGCTCAGGGCTTCTAGCGGGATGGGGGGAGCAGTACTTC. Translated: CASSSGLLAGWGEQYF.

This clonotype has a handful of counts. The chain couples TRBV12-5 to TRBJ2-1, with TRBD2 matching over 10 bases. The CDR3 totals 14 residues. With 5 bases clipped from V and 7 bases from J, the junction kept 5 bases outside the gene matches. The germline CDR1 and CDR2 sequences are LGHNT and FRNRAP. The CDR3 DNA follows: TGTGCTAGTGGTAGCGGGAGGGCCATGAATGAGCAGTTCTTC. As protein: CASGSGRAMNEQFF.

The gene calls are TRBV5-1 and TRBJ2-1, with D perhaps TRBD1 (5 bases). This CDR3 is 20 amino acids long. Germline values: CDR1 SGHRS, CDR2 YFSETQ. Deletions cut 3 bases from V and 0 bases from J, with 25 bases between. CDR3 sequence (DNA): TGCGCCAGCAGCTCCTTGGGCTCGCCGAACAGGAAAAGCTCCTACAATGAGCAGTTCTTC. It is translated as CASSSLGSPNRKSSYNEQFF.

The chain recombines TRBV11-2 with TRBJ2-1, with D tentatively TRBD2 (5 bases). The germline V gene has CDR1 SGHAT and CDR2 FQNNGV. The V gene lost 3 bases and the J gene lost 4 bases, with 22 bases spanning the gap. The CDR3 contains 18 residues. Here the CDR3 reads CASSFPLKERKLYNEQFF. The CDR3 nucleotides read TGTGCCAGCAGCTTCCCTCTAAAAGAGCGGAAACTTTACAATGAGCAGTTCTTC.

The sample holds many counts of this clonotype. J is TRBJ1-3 and V is TRBV4-3; 10 bases match TRBD1. The V gene end was trimmed by 4 bases and the J gene end by 1 base; junction bases not matched to a gene: 7. The CDR3 extends over 17 amino acids. Germline-derived CDR1 and CDR2 are LGHNA and YSLEER. The chain's CDR3 is CASSPGTGDWSGNTIYF. The CDR3 bases are TGCGCCAGCAGCCCCGGGACAGGGGATTGGTCTGGAAACACCATATATTTT.

The chain carries TRBV4-3 and TRBJ2-5, with TRBD1 matching 7 bases. The CDR3 has 14 amino acids. J gave up 3 bases and V 4 bases, and 5 bases lay outside the gene matches. The germline V gene has CDR1 LGHNA and CDR2 YSLEER. The CDR3 nucleotides read TGCGCCAGCAGCCCGGGGACAGAAGAAGAGACCCAGTACTTC. Its translation is CASSPGTEEETQYF.

This clonotype was seen many times. V usage is TRBV6-6 and J usage is TRBJ2-7, with D hard to call. V lost 2 bases and J 5 bases, leaving 7 bases between the germline ends. The germline V gene has CDR1 MNHNY and CDR2 SVGAGI (reference sequence). There are 12 residues in the CDR3. CDR3 protein: CASSYNKNEQYF. CDR3 nucleotides: TGTGCCAGCAGTTACAACAAGAACGAGCAGTACTTC.

The V and J genes are TRBV4-2 and TRBJ2-7; D remains ambiguous. V lost 5 bases and J 3 bases, leaving 11 bases between the germline ends. Germline CDR1 reads LGHNA; CDR2 reads YNFKEQ. This CDR3 has 13 amino acids. CDR3 bases: TGTGCCAGCAGCTCTGGGATCAACTACGAGCAGTACTTC. Translation gives CASSSGINYEQYF.

There are many counts of this clonotype. This chain links TRBV21-1 with TRBJ2-5; the table's D call, TRBD1, was not checked against the DNA. TRBV21-1 represents a pseudogene. CDR3 size: 20 residues. This chain's CDR3 is CASSKVRPSGRGGGQETQYF. CDR3 DNA: TGTGCCAGCAGCAAAGTTCGCCCTAGCGGGAGAGGGGGCGGCCAAGAGACCCAGTACTTC.

This clonotype was seen a few times. This rearrangement joins TRBV9 to TRBJ2-1; 8 bases match TRBD1. The CDR3 extends over 14 amino acids. V gave up 4 bases and J gave up 6 bases; unmatched junction bases: 6. CDR1 and CDR2 (germline): SGDLS, YYNGEE. CDR3 DNA: TGTGCCAGCAGCCAGACAGGGGCATTCAATGAGCAGTTCTTC. Residues: CASSQTGAFNEQFF.

For this clonotype: Just one base apart from a much larger clone, this may be a read error. V gene TRBV2 combines with J gene TRBJ2-1, with D possibly matching TRBD1 (5 bases). The CDR3 is 15 amino acids. V lost 6 bases and J 9 bases, leaving 21 bases between the germline ends. Germline CDR1 SNHLY, CDR2 FYNNEI. CDR3 in amino acids: CASRGHGLPSGEQFF. In DNA, the CDR3 is TGTGCCAGCAGAGGACACGGGCTTCCATCGGGTGAGCAGTTCTTC.

This clonotype was detected only a few times. The chain couples TRBV19 to TRBJ2-5; 8 positions agree with TRBD2. The CDR3 is made up of 13 amino acids. V shed 10 bases and J 5 bases; nucleotides not matched to a gene: 9. Per the germline V gene, CDR1 is LNHDA and CDR2 is SQIVND (reference sequence). CDR3 DNA: TGTGCCACTGGGTCGGGGGGGACGGAGACCCAGTACTTC. Protein product: CATGSGGTETQYF.

The V gene is TRBV5-1, the J gene TRBJ2-5, with 11 bases that match TRBD1. The CDR3 loop spans 15 amino acids. J was trimmed by 5 bases and V by 4 bases; bases with no gene match: 7. From germline, CDR1 is SGHRS and CDR2 YFSETQ. The CDR3: CASSMGTGGVETQYF. In DNA form, the CDR3 reads TGCGCCAGCAGCATGGGGACAGGGGGTGTGGAGACCCAGTACTTC.

Many counts were recorded for this clonotype. The rearrangement joins TRBV29-1 to TRBJ1-2; 12 bases are a match to TRBD1. Germline values: CDR1 SQVTM, CDR2 ANQGSEA. The CDR3 length is 15 residues. V shed 2 bases, J shed 7 bases, and the junction held 8 bases outside the gene matches. CDR3: CSVEYTGTGGSGYTF. Here the CDR3 DNA reads TGCAGCGTTGAATACACCGGGACAGGGGGCTCTGGCTACACCTTC.

This clonotype was recorded many times. CDR3 amino acids: CSVEEGGDNEQFF. DNA of the CDR3: TGCAGCGTTGAGGAGGGAGGAGACAATGAGCAGTTCTTC. The rearrangement uses TRBV29-1 and TRBJ2-1; the D gene is possibly TRBD2 (6 bases). The ends were cut back, 3 bases at V and 5 bases at J, with 11 bases in the middle. This CDR3 contains 13 residues. The germline gives CDR1 SQVTM, CDR2 ANQGSEA.

The chain carries TRBV7-6 and TRBJ2-1, with TRBD2 matching 14 bases. CDR1 SGHVS and CDR2 FNYEAQ come from the germline V gene. CDR3 length equals 16 residues. V lost 5 bases and J lost 4; bases outside the gene matches: 4. The CDR3 region is CASSPWTSGRYNEQFF. DNA of the CDR3: TGTGCCAGCAGCCCATGGACTAGCGGGAGGTACAATGAGCAGTTCTTC.

This clonotype was observed many times. The V call is TRBV6-2 or TRBV6-3, the J call TRBJ2-7, with D uncertain. Trimming removed 6 bases at V and 5 bases at J, with 11 bases between. Germline V CDR1 and CDR2: MNHEY, SVGEGT. CDR3 length: 12 residues. CDR3 region: CASSHLSNEQYF. DNA of the CDR3: TGTGCCAGCAGCCACCTAAGCAACGAGCAGTACTTC.

This clonotype was counted a few times. The rearrangement uses TRBV7-2 and TRBJ2-5, with D perhaps TRBD1 (6 bases). Germline V gene lookup returns CDR1 SGHTA and CDR2 FQGNSA. V dropped 0 bases and J dropped 2 bases, with 7 bases sitting between them. The CDR3 sequence is 14 residues long. The CDR3 DNA reads as TGTGCCAGCAGCTTAGCGGGGGCACAAGAGACCCAGTACTTC. Protein sequence: CASSLAGAQETQYF. Variable domain in full (rest from reference TRBV7-2 and TRBJ2-5): GAGVSQSPSNKVTEKGKDVELRCDPISGHTALYWYRQSLGQGLEFLIYFQGNSAPDKSGLPSDRFSAERTGGSVSTLTIQRTQQEDSAVYLCASSLAGAQETQYFGPGTRLLVL.

The table lists this clonotype with many counts. V usage is TRBV5-6 and J usage is TRBJ2-7; 10 bases line up with TRBD1. V dropped 4 bases and J dropped 0; count of bases not matched to a gene: 7. The CDR3 consists of 16 residues. Germline V gene sequence: CDR1 SGHDT, CDR2 YYEEEE. CDR3 coding DNA: TGTGCCAGCAGCGACAGGGGGCGAAGAAGCTCCTACGAGCAGTACTTC. The encoded protein is CASSDRGRRSSYEQYF.